The 20 T cell receptor beta chains reported below all come from one sample, sequenced in a study of blood T cell repertoires in COVID-19. Using immunoSEQ multiplex PCR, the repertoire was profiled, and TCRdb retains in-frame clones only, with some absent. Among 120,000 to 150,000 clones listed, around 80% were seen once. Sequenced input: peripheral blood. The receptors originated from a man aged 45-60 years with acute or convalescent COVID-19.

This sequence joins TRBV5-6 and TRBJ1-4, with TRBD1 matching 10 bases. Trimming at V came to 3 bases and at J to 6 bases, leaving 2 bases not matched to a gene. The CDR3 is 14 residues long. Germline V gene lookup returns CDR1 SGHDT and CDR2 YYEEEE. DNA of the CDR3: TGTGCCAGCAGCTCAGGGACAGGGGATGAAAAACTGTTTTTT. This sequence encodes CASSSGTGDEKLFF.

The chain recombines TRBV9 with TRBJ2-1, with 14 bases fitting TRBD2. Trimming removed 4 bases from V and 16 bases from J; junction bases left unmatched: 10. The V gene's germline CDR1 is SGDLS and CDR2 YYNGEE. The CDR3 totals 14 residues. CDR3 DNA sequence: TGTGCCAGCAGCCCGGGACTAGCGGGGGCCCGTTGCTTCTTC. Protein: CASSPGLAGARCFF. Together with reference TRBV9 and TRBJ2-1, the CDR3 gives the full variable domain: DSGVTQTPKHLITATGQRVTLRCSPRSGDLSVYWYQQSLDQGLQFLIQYYNGEERAKGNILERFSAQQFPDLHSELNLSSLELGDSALYFCASSPGLAGARCFFGPGTRLTVL.

This chain links TRBV24-1 with TRBJ2-7; 10 bases are a match to TRBD1. The CDR3 is made up of 14 amino acids. CDR1 is KGHDR, CDR2 SFDVKD, per germline. Trimming removed 10 bases from V and 4 bases from J; junction bases left unmatched: 9. In DNA form, the CDR3 reads TGTGCCACAACGCCCTGGGACAGGGGTTACGAGCAGTACTTC. This codes for CATTPWDRGYEQYF.

V gene TRBV9 combines with J gene TRBJ2-3; 11 positions agree with TRBD2. The ends lost 0 bases at V and 6 bases at J; junction bases unmatched: 9. Germline loops: CDR1 SGDLS, CDR2 YYNGEE. This CDR3 has 17 residues. The CDR3 DNA reads TGTGCCAGCAGCGTAGAAGGTAGCGGGGGGGCCCAGGATACGCAGTATTTT. Translated, it gives CASSVEGSGGAQDTQYF.

As DNA, the CDR3 is TGTGCCAGCAGTTACCGAGACGACAGGCAAGAGACCCAGTACTTC. Its protein is CASSYRDDRQETQYF. V gene TRBV6-6 combines with J gene TRBJ2-5, with D tentatively TRBD1 (6 bases). The V end was cut by 2 bases, the J end by 2 bases, with 12 bases between. In germline, CDR1 is MNHNY, CDR2 SVGAGI (reference sequence). The CDR3 runs 15 residues.

This clone was seen only a few times. The chain combines TRBV5-1 with TRBJ1-2, with 8 bases aligning to TRBD1. The CDR3 totals 15 residues. The junction had 10 bases not matched to a gene; V was cut back by 4 bases and J by 5 bases. Looked up from germline, CDR1 is SGHRS and CDR2 is YFSETQ. CDR3 bases: TGCGCCAGCAGCGAAGCGACAGGGGTAGGATATGGCTACACCTTC. Translating gives CASSEATGVGYGYTF.

The rearrangement joins TRBV6-1 to TRBJ1-3; D remains ambiguous. The CDR3 length is 15 residues. V was pared by 3 bases and J by 0 bases, with 9 bases between. Germline V gives CDR1 MNHNS, CDR2 SASEGT. The DNA of the CDR3 is TGTGCCAGCAGTGAGACACCCTTCTCTGGAAACACCATATATTTT. It is translated as CASSETPFSGNTIYF.

V gene TRBV7-3 combines with J gene TRBJ2-3; D might be TRBD1 (6 bases). This CDR3 is 15 amino acids long. Germline V gene lookup returns CDR1 SGHTA and CDR2 FQGTGA. The germline V and J ends were trimmed by 4 bases and 4 bases, with 15 bases remaining between them. This chain's CDR3 is CASSSGAVRSDTQYF. The CDR3 DNA sequence: TGTGCCAGCAGCTCAGGGGCCGTACGATCAGATACGCAGTATTTT.

The chain joins TRBV19 to TRBJ1-1; maybe TRBD1 (5 bases). V lost 3 bases and J lost 4, with 15 bases in between. This CDR3 region has 15 residues. Germline assignment: CDR1 LNHDA and CDR2 SQIVND (reference sequence). CDR3: CASSIIGQRATEAFF. In DNA form, the CDR3 reads TGTGCCAGTAGTATTATAGGACAAAGGGCCACTGAAGCTTTCTTT.

This clone came up once. The chain carries TRBV5-1 and TRBJ1-2, with 9 bases lining up with TRBD1. After removal of 7 bases from V and 4 bases from J, the junction contained 11 bases not matched to a gene. Germline CDR1 SGHRS, CDR2 YFSETQ. CDR3 size: 15 residues. The chain's CDR3 is CASRTNRGLSYGYTF. CDR3 bases: TGCGCCAGCCGAACAAACAGGGGGCTGAGCTATGGCTACACCTTC.

This sequence joins TRBV9 and TRBJ1-2, with TRBD1 as a possible D gene (5 bases). V shed 3 bases and J shed 4 bases, with 10 bases lying between them. This CDR3 has 13 amino acids. Germline CDR1 and CDR2: SGDLS and YYNGEE. This CDR3 reads CASSAGGSYGYTF. For the CDR3, the DNA is TGTGCCAGCAGCGCCGGGGGGTCCTATGGCTACACCTTC.

The chain joins TRBV7-3 to TRBJ2-1; TRBD2 matches at 7 bases. Germline V gene data show CDR1 as SGHTA and CDR2 as FQGTGA. The CDR3 has 16 amino acids. V trimming: 2 bases; J trimming: 0 bases; junction bases outside the gene matches: 4. CDR3 in amino acids: CASSLWGGRSYNEQFF. DNA of the CDR3: TGTGCCAGCAGCTTATGGGGGGGACGCTCCTACAATGAGCAGTTCTTC.

V is TRBV18 and J is TRBJ1-6; 8 bases map to TRBD1. The CDR3 contains 14 residues. Per germline, CDR1 KGHSH and CDR2 LQKENI. J lost 10 bases, V lost 6 bases, and 8 bases had no gene match. CDR3 region: CASSPDRVGSPLHF. CDR3 nucleotides: TGTGCCAGCTCTCCGGACAGGGTGGGGTCACCCCTCCACTTT.

The V and J genes are TRBV6-1 and TRBJ1-6; D gene unclear. Trimming cost V 1 base and J 12 bases, with 13 bases left between them. Germline V CDR1 and CDR2: MNHNS, SASEGT. CDR3 length: 14 residues. The CDR3 spells CASSEDGGPVPLHF. The CDR3, as DNA: TGTGCCAGCAGTGAAGACGGCGGGCCGGTACCCCTCCACTTT.

V and J are TRBV9 and TRBJ1-2; D is perhaps TRBD1 (5 bases). CDR1 and CDR2 (germline): SGDLS, YYNGEE. The CDR3 loop spans 15 amino acids. Deletions cut 3 bases from V and 7 bases from J, with 19 bases between. The CDR3 sequence: CASSASGTASPGYTF. CDR3 sequence (DNA): TGTGCCAGCAGCGCGTCCGGGACTGCGTCCCCTGGCTACACCTTC.

The chain combines TRBV20-1 with TRBJ2-1; the match to TRBD2 covers 11 bases. The CDR3 has 16 amino acids. CDR1 is DFQATT, CDR2 SNEGSKA, per germline (reference sequence). Germline trimming cut 3 bases from V and 5 bases from J; bases unmatched to any gene: 9. The CDR3 loop is CSASESVAGGNNEQFF. The CDR3, as DNA: TGCAGTGCTAGTGAATCCGTAGCGGGGGGGAACAATGAGCAGTTCTTC.

This chain links TRBV4-1 with TRBJ1-4, with a tentative D call TRBD1 (6 bases). Between the trimmed V and J ends, which lost 1 base and 6 bases, there was a span of 18 bases. This CDR3 region has 17 residues. Germline V lookup: CDR1 MGHRA, CDR2 YSYEKL. The CDR3 DNA sequence: TGCGCCAGCAGCCAAGCGGGAAACAGGGAGTGGTATGAAAAACTGTTTTTT. It yields the protein CASSQAGNREWYEKLFF.

CDR3 amino acids: CASSLNMGGLYSPLHF. CDR3 bases: TGCGCCAGCAGCTTGAATATGGGAGGGTTGTATTCACCCCTCCACTTT. The chain uses TRBV5-1 and TRBJ1-6; no definite D call. Per the germline V gene, CDR1 is SGHRS and CDR2 is YFSETQ. The V end lost 1 base, the J end lost 8 bases, and 16 bases lay between the germline ends. The CDR3 is 16 residues long.

Written as DNA, the CDR3 is TGTGCCAGCAGGGGTGATTGGGTAGGGGGAGAGACAGATACGCAGTATTTT. It specifies CASRGDWVGGETDTQYF. The V and J genes are TRBV11-2 and TRBJ2-3, with D maybe TRBD1 (6 bases). The V gene's germline CDR1 is SGHAT and CDR2 FQNNGV. The CDR3 runs to 17 residues. Trimming pared 6 bases from V and 3 bases from J, leaving 22 bases between.

The rearrangement links TRBV6-5 to TRBJ2-7; a possible D gene is TRBD2 (6 bases). Trimming left V 2 bases short and J 2 bases short, with 10 bases between. Germline V gene data show CDR1 as MNHEY and CDR2 as SVGAGI. The CDR3 sequence is 14 residues long. The CDR3 region has the DNA TGTGCCAGCAGTTACGGGGGGACCCCCTACGAGCAGTACTTC. This translates into CASSYGGTPYEQYF.